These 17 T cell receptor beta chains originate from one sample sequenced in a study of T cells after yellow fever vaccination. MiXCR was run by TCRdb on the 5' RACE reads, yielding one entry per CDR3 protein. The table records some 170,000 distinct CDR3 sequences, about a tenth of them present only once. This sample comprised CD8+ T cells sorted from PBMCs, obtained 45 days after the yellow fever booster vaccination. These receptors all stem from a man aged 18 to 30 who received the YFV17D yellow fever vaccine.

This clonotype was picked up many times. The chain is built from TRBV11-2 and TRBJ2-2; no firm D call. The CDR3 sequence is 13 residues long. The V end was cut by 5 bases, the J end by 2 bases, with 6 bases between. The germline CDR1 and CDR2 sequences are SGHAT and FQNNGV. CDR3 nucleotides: TGTGCCAGCAGCCCCCCCAACACCGGGGAGCTGTTTTTT. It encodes CASSPPNTGELFF.

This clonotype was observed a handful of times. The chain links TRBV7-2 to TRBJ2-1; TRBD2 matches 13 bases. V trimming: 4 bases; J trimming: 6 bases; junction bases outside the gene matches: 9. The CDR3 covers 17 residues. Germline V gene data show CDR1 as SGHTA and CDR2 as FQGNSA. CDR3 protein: CASSSLPGLAGSNEQFF. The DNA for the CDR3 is TGTGCCAGCAGCTCATTGCCGGGACTAGCGGGGTCCAATGAGCAGTTCTTC.

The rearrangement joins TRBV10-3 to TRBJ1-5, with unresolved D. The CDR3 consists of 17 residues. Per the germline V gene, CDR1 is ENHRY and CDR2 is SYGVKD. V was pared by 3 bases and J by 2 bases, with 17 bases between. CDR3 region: CAISDPMRVGGNQPQHF. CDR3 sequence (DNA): TGTGCCATCAGTGACCCAATGCGGGTCGGGGGCAATCAGCCCCAGCATTTT.

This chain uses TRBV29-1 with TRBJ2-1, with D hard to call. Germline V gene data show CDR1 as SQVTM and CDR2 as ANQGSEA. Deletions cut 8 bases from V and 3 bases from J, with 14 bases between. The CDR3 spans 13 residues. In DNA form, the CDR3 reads TGCAGCACCCGACCCCAAAACTACAATGAGCAGTTCTTC. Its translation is CSTRPQNYNEQFF.

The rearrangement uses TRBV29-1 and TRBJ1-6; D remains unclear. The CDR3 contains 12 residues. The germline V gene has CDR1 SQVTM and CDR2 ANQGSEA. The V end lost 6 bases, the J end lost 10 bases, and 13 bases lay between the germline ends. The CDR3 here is CSVYIPGSPLHF. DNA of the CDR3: TGCAGCGTCTATATCCCGGGCTCACCCCTCCACTTT.

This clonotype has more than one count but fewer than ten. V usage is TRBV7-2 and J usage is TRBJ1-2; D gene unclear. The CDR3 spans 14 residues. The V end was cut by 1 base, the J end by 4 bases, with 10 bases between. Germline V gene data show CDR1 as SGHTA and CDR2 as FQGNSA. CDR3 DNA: TGTGCCAGCAGCTTAGTGACCACAACCTATGGCTACACCTTC. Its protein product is CASSLVTTTYGYTF.

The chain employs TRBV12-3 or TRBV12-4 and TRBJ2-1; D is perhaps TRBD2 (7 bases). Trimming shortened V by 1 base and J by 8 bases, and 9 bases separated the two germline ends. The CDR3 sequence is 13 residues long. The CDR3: CASSLEGGDEQFF. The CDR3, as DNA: TGTGCCAGCAGTTTAGAAGGGGGGGATGAGCAGTTCTTC.

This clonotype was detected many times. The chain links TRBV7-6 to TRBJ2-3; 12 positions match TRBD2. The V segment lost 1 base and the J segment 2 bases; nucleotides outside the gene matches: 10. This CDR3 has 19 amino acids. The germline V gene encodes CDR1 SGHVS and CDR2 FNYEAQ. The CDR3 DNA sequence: TGTGCCAGCAGCTTAGAAGCTAGCGGGGGGGCCGGAGTCACAGATACGCAGTATTTT. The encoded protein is CASSLEASGGAGVTDTQYF.

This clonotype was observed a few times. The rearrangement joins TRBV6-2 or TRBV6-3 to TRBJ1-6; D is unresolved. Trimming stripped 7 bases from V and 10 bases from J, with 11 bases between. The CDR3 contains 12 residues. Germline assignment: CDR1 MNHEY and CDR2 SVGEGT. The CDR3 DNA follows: TGTGCCAGCAAACGGGAAGGGTCACCCCTCCACTTT. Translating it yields CASKREGSPLHF.

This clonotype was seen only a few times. In DNA form, the CDR3 reads TGCGCCAGCAGCCTGAGGGGGCACTATGGCTACACCTTC. Translating it yields CASSLRGHYGYTF. J is TRBJ1-2 and V is TRBV5-1, with TRBD1 matching over 7 bases. Trimming removed 4 bases from V and 3 bases from J; junction bases left unmatched: 3. Germline V CDR1 and CDR2: SGHRS, YFSETQ. The CDR3 loop spans 13 amino acids. Filled out from reference TRBV5-1 and TRBJ1-2, the complete variable domain reads KAGVTQTPRYLIKTRGQQVTLSCSPISGHRSVSWYQQTPGQGLQFLFEYFSETQRNKGNFPGRFSGRQFSNSRSEMNVSTLELGDSALYLCASSLRGHYGYTFGSGTRLTVV.

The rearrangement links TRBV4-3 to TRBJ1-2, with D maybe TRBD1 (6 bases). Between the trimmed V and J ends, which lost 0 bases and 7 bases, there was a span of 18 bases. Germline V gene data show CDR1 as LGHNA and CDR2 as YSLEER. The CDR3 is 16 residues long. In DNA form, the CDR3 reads TGCGCCAGCAGCCAAGAGTTTTGGGGGGCTCAGCTTGGCTACACCTTC. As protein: CASSQEFWGAQLGYTF.

CDR3 residues: CASRYLAGGRHEQFF. Here the CDR3 DNA reads TGTGCCAGCAGGTATCTAGCGGGGGGCCGGCATGAGCAGTTCTTC. V and J are TRBV7-3 and TRBJ2-1; 11 bases are a match to TRBD2. This CDR3 has 15 amino acids. The junction had 9 bases not matched to a gene; V was cut back by 6 bases and J by 8 bases. Germline V lookup: CDR1 SGHTA, CDR2 FQGTGA.

CDR3 sequence (DNA): TGTGCCACCGCTCTGGACGGATCGAACACTGAAGCTTTCTTT. Translated, it gives CATALDGSNTEAFF. The rearrangement links TRBV6-5 to TRBJ1-1; D is unresolved. The CDR3 spans 14 residues. CDR1 is MNHEY, CDR2 SVGAGI, per germline. V dropped 10 bases and J dropped 1 base, with 16 bases sitting between them.

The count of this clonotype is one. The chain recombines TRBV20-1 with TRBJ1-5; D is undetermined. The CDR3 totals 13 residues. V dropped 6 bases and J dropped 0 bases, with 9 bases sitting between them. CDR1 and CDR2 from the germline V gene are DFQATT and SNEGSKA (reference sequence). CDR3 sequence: CSARQDSNQPQHF. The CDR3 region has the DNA TGCAGTGCGCGGCAGGATAGCAATCAGCCCCAGCATTTT.

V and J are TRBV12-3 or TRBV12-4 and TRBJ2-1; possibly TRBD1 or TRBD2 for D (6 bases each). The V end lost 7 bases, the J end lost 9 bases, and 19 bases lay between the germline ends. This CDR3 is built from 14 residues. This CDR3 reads CASIQGPRRGEQFF. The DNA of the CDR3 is TGTGCCAGCATCCAGGGGCCGAGGAGGGGTGAGCAGTTCTTC.

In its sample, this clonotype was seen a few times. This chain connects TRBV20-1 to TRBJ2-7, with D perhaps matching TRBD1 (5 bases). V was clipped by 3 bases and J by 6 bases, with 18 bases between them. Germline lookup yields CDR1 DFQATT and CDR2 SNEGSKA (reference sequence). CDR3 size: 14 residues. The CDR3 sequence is CSASEITGFSEQYF. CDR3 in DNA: TGCAGTGCTAGCGAGATTACAGGTTTCTCCGAGCAGTACTTC.

CDR3 region: CSVDMGAKSYGYTF. The DNA for the CDR3 is TGCAGCGTTGATATGGGAGCGAAATCCTATGGCTACACCTTC. V and J are TRBV29-1 and TRBJ1-2; D is ambiguous. The V end was cut by 3 bases, the J end by 4 bases, with 15 bases between. The germline gives CDR1 SQVTM, CDR2 ANQGSEA. CDR3 size: 14 residues.